This record concerns one T cell receptor beta chain sequence. The protocol was immunoSEQ multiplex PCR, while the TCRdb copy is restricted to in-frame clones and leaves out a portion. The sample includes approximately 2,800 clones, approximately 86% seen only once; the top ten take 4.5% to 6%. The data belong to a study of T cell repertoires in ileal Crohn's disease. As for the study in general: At postoperative colonoscopy, neoterminal ileum biopsies were taken as M6.

Time point: neoterminal ileum biopsy at postoperative endoscopy, about 6 months after surgery. Trimming removed 3 bases from V and 1 base from J, with 9 bases in between. The CDR3 covers 14 residues. The V gene's germline CDR1 is LNHNV and CDR2 YYDKDF (reference sequence). The clonotype was recovered from an adult with Crohn's disease. What was sequenced was ileal tissue. The V gene is TRBV15, the J gene TRBJ2-5; possibly TRBD1 for D (5 bases). The CDR3 nucleotides are TGTGCCACCAGCAGTTTCGACAGCCAAGAGACCCAGTACTTC. This translates into CATSSFDSQETQYF.